These 11 T cell receptor beta chains originate from one sample sequenced in a study of PD-L1 blockade in urothelial cancer. The protocol was immunoSEQ multiplex PCR, while the TCRdb copy is restricted to in-frame clones and leaves out a portion. The sample includes some 1,600 clones, around 32% of them seen just once. The sequenced sample was tumor tissue, obtained before atezolizumab (anti-PD-L1) treatment. The receptors come from a woman aged 55-69 years with urothelial cancer.

This sequence joins TRBV9 and TRBJ1-6; weak D call: TRBD1 (5 bases). V lost 5 bases to trimming and J lost 9 bases, with 12 bases between them. Germline lookup yields CDR1 SGDLS and CDR2 YYNGEE. The CDR3 extends over 13 amino acids. The CDR3 region is CASRTQGASPLHF. In DNA form, the CDR3 reads TGTGCCAGCAGGACTCAGGGTGCTTCACCCCTCCACTTT.

The V gene is TRBV19, the J gene TRBJ1-4; 8 nucleotides agree with TRBD1. The CDR3 consists of 12 residues. In germline, CDR1 is LNHDA, CDR2 SQIVND (reference sequence). V shed 11 bases, J shed 8 bases, and the junction held 7 bases outside the gene matches. CDR3 bases: TGTGCCTTACAGGGGGTAAGGGAAAAACTGTTTTTT. It specifies CALQGVREKLFF.

The rearrangement links TRBV29-1 to TRBJ1-1; D unresolved. Trimming took 4 bases from V and 0 from J, leaving 9 bases between them. The CDR3 runs to 13 residues. CDR1 and CDR2 (germline): SQVTM, ANQGSEA. CDR3 protein: CSVANGVNTEAFF. The CDR3, as DNA: TGCAGCGTTGCAAACGGCGTGAACACTGAAGCTTTCTTT.

This clone showed up just a few times. V gene TRBV6-8 combines with J gene TRBJ2-7, with TRBD1 matching over 10 bases. The germline V gene encodes CDR1 MNHGY and CDR2 SAAAGT. This CDR3 region has 14 residues. The junction had 12 bases not matched to a gene; V was cut back by 9 bases and J by 7 bases. CDR3 coding DNA: TGTGCCAGTACTGGGCCGGGACAGGGGTCGGAGCAGTACTTC. This translates into CASTGPGQGSEQYF.

J is TRBJ2-2 and V is TRBV28, with D possibly matching TRBD2 (6 bases). The CDR3 covers 15 residues. Looked up from germline, CDR1 is MDHEN and CDR2 is SYDVKM. The V end was cut by 5 bases, the J end by 3 bases, with 13 bases between. CDR3 nucleotide sequence: TGTGCCAGCAGTAAGTGGGACTCAGACACCGGGGAGCTGTTTTTT. As protein: CASSKWDSDTGELFF.

The chain is built from TRBV6-7 and TRBJ2-7; 7 bases map to TRBD1. TRBV6-7 counts as an open reading frame of uncertain function. The trim removed 2 bases at V and 4 bases at J, leaving 5 bases unmatched. The CDR3 spans 14 residues. CDR3 protein: CASSYRAGGYEQYF. The CDR3 nucleotides read TGTGCCAGCAGTTACAGGGCAGGGGGATACGAGCAGTACTTC.

The chain joins TRBV6-8 to TRBJ2-5; maybe TRBD2 (6 bases). The germline V gene encodes CDR1 MNHGY and CDR2 SAAAGT. The CDR3 loop spans 13 amino acids. V was pared by 7 bases and J by 2 bases, with 11 bases between. Written as DNA, the CDR3 is TGTGCCAGCACCCGGGACTTACAAGAGACCCAGTACTTC. This codes for CASTRDLQETQYF.

The V call is TRBV18, the J call TRBJ1-4, with D perhaps TRBD1 (6 bases). CDR3 length: 13 amino acids. The germline gives CDR1 KGHSH, CDR2 LQKENI. The ends were cut back, 4 bases at V and 5 bases at J, with 8 bases in the middle. The CDR3 DNA reads as TGTGCCAGCTCACGTGACAGGAATGAAAAACTGTTTTTT. Translation gives CASSRDRNEKLFF. Complete variable domain (other parts from reference TRBV18 and TRBJ1-4): NAGVMQNPRHLVRRRGQEARLRCSPMKGHSHVYWYRQLPEEGLKFMVYLQKENIIDESGMPKERFSAEFPKEGPSILRIQQVVRGDSAAYFCASSRDRNEKLFFGSGTQLSVL.

The chain joins TRBV28 to TRBJ2-1; 9 bases align to TRBD2. Per germline, CDR1 MDHEN and CDR2 SYDVKM. The CDR3 spans 15 residues. The ends lost 3 bases at V and 5 bases at J; junction bases unmatched: 5. The CDR3 region has the DNA TGTGCCAGCAGTTTGTTGGCGGGAGGGAACAATGAGCAGTTCTTC. Protein sequence: CASSLLAGGNNEQFF.

This clone came up a few times. V and J are TRBV19 and TRBJ2-7; TRBD2 matches at 9 bases. Losses at the gene ends were 4 bases for V and 5 bases for J; bases not matched to a gene: 15. The CDR3 runs 17 residues. CDR1 and CDR2 from the germline V gene are LNHDA and SQIVND (reference sequence). The CDR3 region is CASSTDGPASGIDEQYF. The DNA of the CDR3 is TGTGCCAGTAGTACAGATGGGCCCGCTAGCGGGATTGACGAGCAGTACTTC.

V usage is TRBV28 and J usage is TRBJ2-5, with 9 bases lining up with TRBD1. Germline CDR1 reads MDHEN; CDR2 reads SYDVKM. With 6 bases clipped from V and 0 bases from J, the junction kept 8 bases outside the gene matches. The CDR3 runs to 16 residues. CDR3 protein: CASRYRTGAYQETQYF. The CDR3 DNA reads TGTGCCAGCAGGTACAGGACAGGGGCCTACCAAGAGACCCAGTACTTC.